The present T cell receptor (beta chain) was sequenced within a study of blood T cell repertoires in COVID-19 (dated by TCRdb to the early 2020s). About the investigation overall: Samples from collaborators originated in the United States, Italy and Spain and spanned both the acute and convalescent phases of COVID-19. The material from the prospective study consisted of cDNA or gDNA derived from T cells, B-cell-depleted T cells, or PBMCs. Deeply sampled blood TCRbeta repertoires from subjects exposed to, actively infected with, or recovered from COVID-19 were included in the dataset. A freely available public database, intended as a resource for researchers studying the immune response to SARS-CoV-2, is where the repertoires were released. The samples were drawn from the first 160 participants of the ongoing ImmuneRACE study and from 950 to 1,500 subjects provided by 6 global collaborators. The sample metadata nearly always contained a de-identified subject ID, COVID-19 status, age in years and sex. Where available, HLA class I and class II types were taken from metadata supplied by the sample provider and were not determined by assay-based typing.

About this clone: Its antigen specificity is not known. Base qualities are not provided; no much larger clone lies one nucleotide away.

Findings and caveats that apply to the study as a whole: How much clinical and demographic metadata was included differed by source and by participant, and the metadata was provided uncurated.

Collaborating institutions collected whole blood in K2EDTA tubes following their own protocols. For TCRbeta analysis, collaborators shipped samples in one of three forms: frozen whole blood, isolated PBMCs, or DNA extracted from either of those sample types. The immunoSEQ Assay, a bias-controlled multiplex PCR, was used to amplify TCRbeta CDR3 regions from genomic DNA. The published analysis was carried out like this. The number of nucleated cells in each sample was estimated by amplification of reference gene primers within the assay. To quantify the absolute abundance of each unique TCRbeta CDR3 rearrangement, sequence reads were collapsed and filtered. Productive Simpson clonality was computed per sample as the square root of Simpson's diversity index over productive rearrangements. TCRdb took this table from immuneACCESS and kept in-frame rearrangements with V and J called. Such tables lack part of the clones; where checked against another copy, unresolved V genes explain under half of the gap, and the rest is unexplained. V, J and clone size are taken as reported in that table, and D and trimming were inferred from the DNA itself. In this sample the table shows approximately 260,000 clones, 82% of which occur a single time. 4% to 6% of the sample goes to the ten largest clones.

The TCR sequence derives from a woman older than 75 with active or convalescent COVID-19. The sample comprised peripheral blood.

Here the CDR3 is given as CASSQGASETQYF. The bases are TGTGCCAGCAGCCAAGGAGCGTCAGAGACCCAGTACTTC. In this chain, TRBV3-1 (or the pseudogene TRBV3-2) is recombined with TRBJ2-5, with the D segment identity uncertain. The CDR3 runs 13 residues from the cysteine to the phenylalanine. Only CDR3 DNA remains: 39 bases, in frame from the first base. CDR1 and CDR2 are drawn from the germline V gene (reference sequence): LGHDT, YNNKEL. Trimming costs V 1 base and J 4 bases, and their ends lie 7 bases apart.